A single sample gave rise to the 6 T cell receptor beta chains below, sequenced in a study of blood T cell repertoires in COVID-19. Assay used: immunoSEQ multiplex PCR; TCRdb lists only in-frame clones, some missing. The table lists over 60,000 clones, around three quarters of them singletons. Sequenced sample: peripheral blood. The receptors come from a human donor in a cohort sampled during active COVID-19.

This clone was counted a few times. The rearrangement uses TRBV14 and TRBJ1-2; no definite D call. The V end lost 2 bases, the J end lost 4 bases, and 5 bases lay between the germline ends. Looked up from germline, CDR1 is SGHDN and CDR2 is FVKESK. CDR3 size: 12 residues. For the CDR3, the DNA is TGTGCCAGCAGCCAAAGGAGCTATGGCTACACCTTC. Translated, it gives CASSQRSYGYTF.

CDR3 bases: TGTGCCAGCTCGCCTTCGATAGCGGGAGGGCCAAATGAGCAGTTCTTC. Amino acid sequence: CASSPSIAGGPNEQFF. The V call is TRBV18, the J call TRBJ2-1; 11 bases agree with TRBD2. From germline, CDR1 is KGHSH and CDR2 LQKENI. J was trimmed by 7 bases and V by 6 bases; bases with no gene match: 11. CDR3 length equals 16 residues.

This clone appeared once. The chain employs TRBV6-2 or TRBV6-3 and TRBJ1-2, with 9 bases identical to TRBD1. There are 14 residues in the CDR3. Germline values: CDR1 MNHEY, CDR2 SVGEGT. Losses at the gene ends were 6 bases for V and 4 bases for J; bases not matched to a gene: 6. CDR3 sequence reads: CASSQGTGPYGYTF. Written as DNA, the CDR3 is TGTGCCAGCAGCCAAGGGACAGGGCCCTATGGCTACACCTTC.

CDR3 amino acids: CASSLESPGYGYTF. The CDR3 DNA sequence: TGTGCCAGCAGCTTAGAGAGCCCAGGGTATGGCTACACCTTC. This chain joins TRBV7-2 and TRBJ1-2, with D possibly matching TRBD1 (5 bases). The CDR3 totals 14 residues. Germline V CDR1 and CDR2: SGHTA, FQGNSA. V was pared by 1 base and J by 5 bases, with 11 bases between.

The chain employs TRBV6-5 and TRBJ1-2, with a weak D call TRBD1 (5 bases). There are 12 residues in the CDR3. Germline V gives CDR1 MNHEY, CDR2 SVGAGI. Trimming stripped 6 bases from V and 8 bases from J, with 13 bases between. The CDR3 sequence: CASRRGKGGYTF. The DNA for the CDR3 is TGTGCCAGCAGGCGGGGGAAGGGCGGCTACACCTTC.

The V gene is TRBV12-3 or TRBV12-4, the J gene TRBJ2-7, with D possibly TRBD1 on 5 matching bases. The CDR3 extends over 13 amino acids. V lost 8 bases to trimming and J lost 2 bases, with 13 bases between them. DNA of the CDR3: TGTGCCAGCCTTAAAGACAGCACCTACGAGCAGTACTTC. Residues: CASLKDSTYEQYF.